The text below deals with one TCR beta chain. The antigen remains unidentified. TCRdb ran MiXCR on the 5' RACE reads and lists one entry per CDR3 protein. Found here are 350,000 to 450,000 distinct CDR3 sequences, around 28% of them singletons; the top ten hold about 13%. The entry originates in a study of T-cell memory formation after mild COVID-19. General study points: Contracting clones from day 15 to 85 had balanced CD4/CD8; later expanders favoured CD4+.

The CDR3 runs 13 residues. Germline-derived CDR1 and CDR2 are SGDLS and YYNGEE. V was cut by 3 bases and J by 0 bases, with 7 bases left in between. The TCR was taken from an adult woman who had mild COVID-19 (a few samples of this study predate the infection). Cell type and time point are not known. Sequenced material: PBMCs or a T cell subset sorted from them (not recorded which). The V call is TRBV9, the J call TRBJ2-7; maybe TRBD2 (6 bases). In nucleotides, the CDR3 is TGTGCCAGCAGCGCGGGAGTCTCCTACGAGCAGTACTTC. It encodes CASSAGVSYEQYF.